This TCR beta chain derives from a study of blood T cells in healthy people across ages. Study at large: Per every two T cells, about one barcoded beta molecule was captured by template switching.

The extraction recovered at least 5.5 micrograms of total RNA per sample. A sample-barcoded 5' primer and a J-beta primer mix were used in a second PCR of roughly 7 to 12 cycles. TCRdb independently ran MiXCR on the 5' RACE reads; one entry per CDR3 protein. The sample lists around 500,000 distinct CDR3 sequences, about 29% occurring once. This CDR3 has 15 amino acids. V dropped 2 bases and J dropped 4; count of bases not matched to a gene: 3. Looked up from germline, CDR1 is DFQATT and CDR2 is SNEGSKA (reference sequence). This sample was also put to use in a study of T cells of mothers and their children. That paper states: In related and unrelated pairs alike, thymic selection shapes TCR recombination output, with inherited differences minor. No clone of persistent microchimeric T cells was detected.

The receptor was isolated from a boy under 10 years old in good health. Sequencing was performed on blood. The chain has TRBV20-1 and TRBJ2-5, with TRBD2 matching 14 bases. The CDR3 DNA reads TGCAGTGCTAGAACGACTAGCGGGGGGGCAGAGACCCAGTACTTC. Translated, it gives CSARTTSGGAETQYF.